The rows below give T cell receptor beta chains drawn from one sample of a study of type 1 regulatory T cells. One entry per CDR3 protein results from TCRdb running MiXCR on the reads. The profile covers tens of thousands of distinct CDR3 sequences, with less than 25% appearing a single time and around 8% taken by the ten largest. For these receptors, no antigen is known. Sequenced material: cultured type 1 regulatory T (Tr1) cells, either the whole culture or a sorted fraction (not recorded which). These receptors came from a human donor in good health. The CDR3 runs from the conserved cysteine through the conserved F or W. D genes are given only for firm matches. Only some rows state a clone size, as once, few, many or a class for expanded clones.

d_gene	v_gene	j_gene	abundance	CDR3nt	CDR3aa
.	TRBV20-1	TRBJ2-2	.	TGCAGTGCTAGAGATCAGGGCGGGGAGCTGTTTTTT	CSARDQGGELFF
TRBD2	TRBV5-4	TRBJ2-2	.	TGTGCCCTGACTAGCGGGATGTCCGGGGAGCTGTTTTTT	CALTSGMSGELFF
.	TRBV29-1	TRBJ2-1	few	TGCAGCTCTGACGGGCAGGGAGGTCTCTGGAATGAGCAGTTCTTC	CSSDGQGGLWNEQFF
.	TRBV5-1	TRBJ2-2	.	TGCGCCAGCAGCTTAAGTACTAGTGCGAGCACCGGGGAGCTGTTTTTT	CASSLSTSASTGELFF
.	TRBV12-3/TRBV12-4	TRBJ1-6	.	TGTGCCAGCAGTCCACAGGGCCCCAATTCACCCCTCCACTTT	CASSPQGPNSPLHF
.	TRBV29-1	TRBJ2-3	many	TGCAGCGTTGAAGGTGGGGCGGATACGCAGTATTTT	CSVEGGADTQYF
.	TRBV2	TRBJ2-2	.	TGTGCCAGCAGTCAGACAGCGAACACCGGGGAGCTGTTTTTT	CASSQTANTGELFF
.	TRBV6-6	TRBJ2-3	.	TGTGCCAGCACCTTAAAAGATACGCAGTATTTT	CASTLKDTQYF
.	TRBV28	TRBJ1-6	few	TGTGCCAGCAGTGACGCCAATAATTCACCCCTCCACTTT	CASSDANNSPLHF
.	TRBV30	TRBJ1-1	many	TGTGCCTGGAGCGACACTTTTGACACTGAAGCTTTCTTT	CAWSDTFDTEAFF
TRBD1	TRBV20-1	TRBJ1-2	.	TGCAGTGCTAGAGAAGGGGGCTTCTATGGCTACACCTTC	CSAREGGFYGYTF
TRBD1	TRBV6-6	TRBJ1-5	few	TGTGCCAGCAGCTCAAACAGGGGGCTGGGTCAGCCCCAGCATTTT	CASSSNRGLGQPQHF
.	TRBV20-1	TRBJ2-2	.	TGCAGTGCTAGCGAGGCAAACACCGGGGAGCTGTTTTTT	CSASEANTGELFF
.	TRBV19	TRBJ1-1	few	TGTGCCAGCGGACAGAATGAAGCTTTCTTT	CASGQNEAFF
.	TRBV30	TRBJ1-6	few	TGTGCCTGGGATCGGGTAGCGGATTCACCCCTCCACTTT	CAWDRVADSPLHF
.	TRBV20-1	TRBJ2-5	.	TGCAGTGCTGAGGGGTCCCAAGAGACCCAGTACTTC	CSAEGSQETQYF
.	TRBV6-5	TRBJ2-5	.	TGTGCCAGCAGCCGCGGACAGCAAGAGACCCAGTACTTC	CASSRGQQETQYF
.	TRBV5-1	TRBJ2-2	.	TGCGCCAGCGCTCTCCAGCGCCCGAACACCGGGGAGCTGTTTTTT	CASALQRPNTGELFF
.	TRBV5-1	TRBJ2-3	.	TGCGCCAGCAGCTTGGTGTCACCAGATACGCAGTATTTT	CASSLVSPDTQYF
TRBD2	TRBV7-3	TRBJ2-3	.	TGTGCCAGCAGCTTATCCCTAGCGGGAGGAGGGGCAGATACGCAGTATTTT	CASSLSLAGGGADTQYF
TRBD1	TRBV20-1	TRBJ1-1	.	TGCAGTGCACTACAGGGGATGATGACTGAAGCTTTCTTT	CSALQGMMTEAFF
TRBD1	TRBV20-1	TRBJ1-1	few	TGCAGTTCACACAGGGGAGAGACTGAAGCTTTCTTT	CSSHRGETEAFF
.	TRBV18	TRBJ2-3	few	TGTGCCAGCTCACCACCGCGGACCACCACAGATACGCAGTATTTT	CASSPPRTTTDTQYF
.	TRBV3-1	TRBJ2-2	many	TGTGCCAGCAGCCAGGGCGTCAGGGCTGGCGGGGAGCTGTTTTTT	CASSQGVRAGGELFF
.	TRBV5-1	TRBJ2-7	few	TGCGCCAGCACCTTAGGAAACTTTGGCTACGAGCAGTACTTC	CASTLGNFGYEQYF
TRBD2	TRBV29-1	TRBJ2-7	.	TGCAGCGTTAGGACTAGTGGCACCTACGAGCAGTACTTC	CSVRTSGTYEQYF
TRBD2	TRBV12-3/TRBV12-4	TRBJ2-1	.	TGTGCCAGCAGTTGGTCCCTAGCGGACTCCTACAATGAGCAGTTCTTC	CASSWSLADSYNEQFF
.	TRBV5-1	TRBJ2-1	.	TGCGCCAGCAGCCCCAGACTAGTTCTGGATGAGCAGTTCTTC	CASSPRLVLDEQFF
.	TRBV12-5	TRBJ2-1	few	TGTGCTAGTGGTTTGGAGCTGGGGTCGAAGTTCTTC	CASGLELGSKFF
.	TRBV6-2/TRBV6-3	TRBJ1-4	few	TGTGCCAGCAGAACTTCAGGACAGGAAAAACTGTTTTTT	CASRTSGQEKLFF
TRBD1	TRBV20-1	TRBJ2-3	few	TGCAGTGCTAGTGACAGGGTCTTTGGAGATACGCAGTATTTT	CSASDRVFGDTQYF
TRBD2	TRBV7-2	TRBJ2-5	.	TGTGCCAGCAGCTGGGGGACTAGCGGCCAAGAGACCCAGTACTTC	CASSWGTSGQETQYF
TRBD2	TRBV6-2/TRBV6-3	TRBJ2-5	few	TGTGCCAGCACCGAGGGGGGACTAGCGGGAGTTTACGGAGAGACCCAGTACTTC	CASTEGGLAGVYGETQYF
.	TRBV5-1	TRBJ2-5	.	TGCGCCAGCAGCTTGGTCCTGGGGGAGGCCCAGTACTTC	CASSLVLGEAQYF
TRBD2	TRBV20-1	TRBJ2-7	few	TGCAGTGCGGGGACTAGCGGGACCTACGAGCAGTACTTC	CSAGTSGTYEQYF
.	TRBV5-1	TRBJ2-2	.	TGCGCCAGCAGCTCACCGGGACAGAACACCGGGGAGCTGTTTTTT	CASSSPGQNTGELFF
.	TRBV5-1	TRBJ2-3	few	TGCGCCAGCAGCAGTCCTCAGGCAGATACGCAGTATTTT	CASSSPQADTQYF
TRBD1	TRBV5-1	TRBJ2-7	few	TGCGCCAGCAGCGCCCGACAGGGAAGCTCCTACGAGCAGTACTTC	CASSARQGSSYEQYF
.	TRBV7-2	TRBJ1-1	.	TGTGCCAGCAGCCTCTTTGGATCGGGGAACACTGAAGCTTTCTTT	CASSLFGSGNTEAFF
.	TRBV3-1	TRBJ2-7	.	TGTGCCAGCAGCCAAGAAGGGCGCAAGCAGTACTTC	CASSQEGRKQYF
.	TRBV20-1	TRBJ1-4	.	TGCAGTGCTGTGGGGTCGGCTGAAAAACTGTTTTTT	CSAVGSAEKLFF
TRBD1	TRBV12-3/TRBV12-4	TRBJ1-2	few	TGTGCCAGCGGACAGGGGTATGGCTACACCTTC	CASGQGYGYTF
TRBD2	TRBV4-2	TRBJ2-1	.	TGCGCCAGCAGCTCGGCTAGCGGACGGGGGAATGAGCAGTTCTTC	CASSSASGRGNEQFF
TRBD1	TRBV6-6	TRBJ1-1	many	TGTGCCAGTCGGGGACAGTCAGCCACTGAAGCTTTCTTT	CASRGQSATEAFF
.	TRBV30	TRBJ1-5	few	TGTGCCTGGAGTGCCAGCAATCAGCCCCAGCATTTT	CAWSASNQPQHF
TRBD2	TRBV20-1	TRBJ2-1	few	TGCAGTGCTAGAGCTAGCGGCTCCTACAATGAGCAGTTCTTC	CSARASGSYNEQFF
TRBD2	TRBV6-2/TRBV6-3	TRBJ2-7	many	TGTGCCAGCTCCCCCGGCGGGAGTAAGTCCTACGAGCAGTACTTC	CASSPGGSKSYEQYF
.	TRBV7-8	TRBJ2-7	few	TGTGCCAGCAGCTCAGGAACCTCCTACGAGCAGTACTTC	CASSSGTSYEQYF